These T cell receptor beta chains were read from a single sample in a study of blood T cell repertoires in COVID-19. Data came from immunoSEQ multiplex PCR; TCRdb stores just in-frame clones and leaves some out. The sample lists roughly 110,000 clones; 70% to 80% were seen once. Sequencing was performed on peripheral blood. The receptors derive from a human donor with acute or convalescent COVID-19. The donor label of this sample is uncertain. Each CDR3 is given with its conserved first and last residue. The order of the fields is V gene, clone size, D gene, J gene, CDR3 protein, CDR3 DNA. The D gene is left open where the match is weak. Clone size is given for some rows only: seen once, a few or many times, or a class if the clone is expanded.

>TRBV25-1|.|TRBD1|TRBJ2-5
CASSIFGTGGQETQYF
TGTGCCAGCAGTATTTTCGGGACAGGGGGGCAAGAGACCCAGTACTTC
>TRBV7-9|.|TRBD2|TRBJ2-3
CASRHLGVSGGSTDTQYF
TGTGCCAGCAGGCACTTAGGGGTTAGCGGGGGATCTACAGATACGCAGTATTTT
>TRBV6-1|.|.|TRBJ1-1
CASTDLPQRRTEAFF
TGTGCCAGCACCGACTTACCCCAAAGGCGGACTGAAGCTTTCTTT
>TRBV6-5|.|.|TRBJ1-1
CASSYQFLWFF
TGTGCCAGCAGTTATCAGTTTTTGTGGTTCTTT
>TRBV7-9|.|TRBD2|TRBJ2-7
CASSGRAGLSDEQYF
TGTGCCAGCAGCGGCCGAGCGGGGTTGAGCGACGAGCAGTACTTC
>TRBV7-9|.|.|TRBJ1-2
CASSSARGAGGYTF
TGTGCCAGCAGCTCCGCCCGGGGGGCGGGTGGCTACACCTTC
>TRBV6-1|.|TRBD1|TRBJ1-2
CASSSRDRDSRGYTF
TGTGCCAGCAGTAGCCGGGACAGGGACTCACGCGGCTACACCTTC
>TRBV24-1|many|.|TRBJ2-3
CATSEGGLPFTDTQYF
TGTGCCACCAGTGAGGGCGGACTACCGTTCACAGATACGCAGTATTTT
>TRBV5-6|once|TRBD2|TRBJ2-1
CASSAGLAGDNEQFF
TGTGCCAGCAGCGCCGGACTAGCGGGGGACAATGAGCAGTTCTTC
>TRBV7-8|many|.|TRBJ2-7
CASSPVQGIEQYF
TGTGCCAGCAGCCCGGTACAGGGAATCGAGCAGTACTTC
>TRBV11-2|.|.|TRBJ2-2
CASSLQQGPISGELFF
TGTGCCAGCAGCCTTCAACAGGGACCTATATCCGGGGAGCTGTTTTTT
>TRBV3-1/TRBV3-2|.|.|TRBJ2-3
CASSQTGWTDTQYF
TGTGCCAGCAGCCAAACGGGGTGGACAGATACGCAGTATTTT
>TRBV12-3/TRBV12-4|.|.|TRBJ1-1
CASSFGGSTEAFF
TGTGCCAGCAGTTTCGGGGGGAGCACTGAAGCTTTCTTT
>TRBV5-1|few|TRBD2|TRBJ2-5
CASTSGNQETQYF
TGCGCCAGCACGAGCGGGAACCAAGAGACCCAGTACTTC
>TRBV30|once|TRBD1|TRBJ1-5
CAWSLPGQGRQPQHF
TGTGCCTGGAGTTTACCGGGACAGGGACGTCAGCCCCAGCATTTT
>TRBV4-1|.|.|TRBJ1-6
CASSQVNMGFRNNSPLHF
TGCGCCAGCAGCCAAGTGAATATGGGCTTTAGGAATAATTCACCCCTCCACTTT
>TRBV7-9|.|.|TRBJ1-4
CASSSDMANEKLFF
TGTGCCAGCAGCTCGGACATGGCTAATGAAAAACTGTTTTTT
>TRBV2|.|.|TRBJ1-5
CASTGGGATYSNQPQHF
TGTGCCAGCACCGGTGGCGGGGCCACCTATAGCAATCAGCCCCAGCATTTT
>TRBV2|.|TRBD1|TRBJ1-3
CASTTGDSGNTIYF
TGTGCCAGTACTACAGGGGACTCTGGAAACACCATATATTTT
>TRBV2|.|TRBD1|TRBJ1-2
CASSRQGFEGYTF
TGTGCCAGCAGTAGACAGGGTTTTGAGGGCTACACCTTC
>TRBV29-1|.|.|TRBJ1-1
CSVESVTEAFF
TGCAGCGTTGAGTCAGTTACTGAAGCTTTCTTT
>TRBV11-2|.|TRBD1|TRBJ2-7
CASSSNRDRAYEQYF
TGTGCCAGCAGCTCCAACCGGGACAGGGCCTACGAGCAGTACTTC
>TRBV5-1|.|.|TRBJ1-6
CASSSRSDSPLHF
TGCGCCAGCAGCTCGAGGAGTGACTCACCCCTCCACTTT
>TRBV5-6|.|TRBD2|TRBJ2-3
CASSWYSGQNTDTQYF
TGTGCCAGCAGCTGGTATAGCGGGCAGAACACAGATACGCAGTATTTT
>TRBV5-1|.|.|TRBJ1-2
CASSSDTGYTNGYTF
TGCGCCAGCAGTTCCGATACAGGATATACAAATGGCTACACCTTC
>TRBV2|.|TRBD1|TRBJ1-2
CASSKDRDGGGYTF
TGTGCCAGCAGCAAGGACAGGGATGGCGGTGGCTACACCTTC
>TRBV7-6|few|.|TRBJ2-7
CASSPLGPYEQYF
TGTGCCAGCAGCCCCTTGGGGCCCTACGAGCAGTACTTC
>TRBV10-2|.|.|TRBJ1-3
CASTGRPGGTIYF
TGCGCCAGCACCGGTCGACCGGGAGGCACCATATATTTT
>TRBV2|.|TRBD1|TRBJ1-3
CASTRTGGLTIYF
TGTGCCAGCACACGGACAGGGGGCCTCACCATATATTTT
>TRBV6-5|few|.|TRBJ1-5
CASTKQWSNQPQHF
TGTGCCAGCACCAAACAATGGAGCAATCAGCCCCAGCATTTT
>TRBV6-5|few|TRBD1|TRBJ1-2
CASSYSFGTDGYTF
TGTGCCAGCAGTTACTCTTTCGGGACAGACGGCTACACCTTC
>TRBV5-8|.|.|TRBJ1-1
CASSLVKGDGNTEAFF
TGTGCCAGCAGCCTGGTAAAGGGGGACGGGAACACTGAAGCTTTCTTT
>TRBV7-2|.|.|TRBJ2-7
CASSFYTLGSYEQYF
TGTGCCAGCAGCTTCTATACACTAGGTTCCTACGAGCAGTACTTC
>TRBV2|many|.|TRBJ1-1
CASRDWLAGGTAEAFF
TGTGCCAGCAGGGATTGGCTCGCGGGGGGCACAGCTGAAGCTTTCTTT
>TRBV29-1|.|TRBD1|TRBJ1-4
CSVGDRVGEKLFF
TGCAGCGTCGGGGACAGGGTGGGCGAAAAACTGTTTTTT
>TRBV5-1|.|TRBD1|TRBJ1-1
CASSSTGSGEAFF
TGCGCCAGCAGCTCGACAGGGAGCGGGGAAGCTTTCTTT
>TRBV6-5|.|.|TRBJ2-5
CASSSLRGGNQETQYF
TGTGCCAGCAGTTCACTTAGGGGGGGGAACCAAGAGACCCAGTACTTC
>TRBV12-3/TRBV12-4|few|TRBD1|TRBJ1-2
CASSFKQGAGYTF
TGTGCCAGCAGTTTCAAACAGGGGGCAGGCTACACCTTC
>TRBV20-1|.|TRBD1|TRBJ1-3
CSASWDSSSGNTIYF
TGCAGTGCTAGTTGGGACAGTAGCTCTGGAAACACCATATATTTT
>TRBV2|once|.|TRBJ1-1
CASSPSVEAFF
TGTGCCAGCAGCCCCTCGGTGGAAGCTTTCTTT
>TRBV13|.|TRBD2|TRBJ2-2
CASSLGLAGGPSPFNTGELFF
TGTGCCAGCAGCCTTGGACTAGCGGGGGGGCCGAGCCCTTTTAACACCGGGGAGCTGTTTTTT
>TRBV7-2|.|TRBD2|TRBJ2-2
CASSGLANTGELFF
TGTGCCAGCAGCGGACTAGCTAACACCGGGGAGCTGTTTTTT
>TRBV3-1/TRBV3-2|.|TRBD1|TRBJ2-7
CASSRLQGYEQYF
TGTGCCAGCAGCCGCCTACAGGGGTACGAGCAGTACTTC
>TRBV12-3/TRBV12-4|.|.|TRBJ2-2
CASTRMNTGELFF
TGTGCCAGCACCAGAATGAACACCGGGGAGCTGTTTTTT
>TRBV5-1|few|.|TRBJ2-3
CASSGGATDTQYF
TGCGCCAGCAGCGGGGGGGCGACAGATACGCAGTATTTT
>TRBV20-1|once|.|TRBJ1-5
CSASSGQGQPQHF
TGCAGTGCTAGTTCCGGGCAGGGTCAGCCCCAGCATTTT
>TRBV28|.|TRBD2|TRBJ2-7
CASQGLAGDYEQYF
TGTGCCAGCCAGGGACTAGCGGGGGACTACGAGCAGTACTTC
>TRBV2|.|.|TRBJ1-5
CASKDTGLEPQHF
TGTGCCAGCAAGGACACCGGCCTGGAGCCCCAGCATTTT
>TRBV19|.|.|TRBJ1-5
CASSSQGNQPQHF
TGTGCCAGTAGTAGTCAGGGAAATCAGCCCCAGCATTTT
>TRBV4-1|many|TRBD2|TRBJ2-1
CASSPGGGKTHNEQFF
TGCGCCAGCAGCCCAGGCGGGGGTAAGACTCACAATGAGCAGTTCTTC
>TRBV19|.|.|TRBJ2-5
CASSIGLRETQYF
TGTGCCAGTAGTATTGGCCTGAGGGAGACCCAGTACTTC
>TRBV7-3|few|.|TRBJ2-1
CASSPDPRGSYNEQFF
TGTGCCAGCAGCCCCGACCCGCGCGGGTCCTACAATGAGCAGTTCTTC
>TRBV6-5|.|.|TRBJ1-5
CASRPWALNQPQHF
TGTGCCAGCAGGCCGTGGGCATTGAACCAGCCCCAGCATTTT
>TRBV18|.|TRBD1|TRBJ2-5
CASSSRGQGGGETQYF
TGTGCCAGCTCATCGCGCGGACAGGGCGGTGGGGAGACCCAGTACTTC
>TRBV5-1|.|.|TRBJ1-1
CASSREQGNTEAFF
TGCGCCAGCAGCAGGGAACAGGGCAACACTGAAGCTTTCTTT
>TRBV6-5|.|.|TRBJ1-6
CASSTDRKLHF
TGTGCCAGCAGTACAGACAGGAAACTCCACTTT
>TRBV5-1|once|.|TRBJ2-2
CASKLGATNTGELFF
TGCGCCAGCAAGCTAGGGGCTACGAACACCGGGGAGCTGTTTTTT
>TRBV7-3|.|.|TRBJ1-1
CASSSQPQQGTEAFF
TGTGCCAGCAGCTCCCAACCCCAACAGGGTACTGAAGCTTTCTTT
>TRBV5-1|.|TRBD2|TRBJ2-3
CASSLGTSGYTDTQYF
TGCGCCAGCAGCTTGGGGACTAGCGGATACACAGATACGCAGTATTTT